This T cell receptor beta chain emerged from a study of blood T cells in healthy people across ages. The CDR3 spans 14 residues. Trimming took off 3 bases at V and 7 bases at J, with 17 bases between the two ends. The germline CDR1 and CDR2 sequences are SGHRS and YFSETQ. To note about this clonotype: Its antigen is not known. A much larger clone lies a single base off, so this may be a read error.

Primers used in a second PCR of roughly 6 to 12 cycles were a sample-barcoded 5' primer and a J-beta primer mix. TCRdb re-called the 5' RACE reads through MiXCR, storing one row per CDR3 protein. The table shows 1.5 million to 2 million distinct CDR3 sequences, with roughly 32% occurring only once. Findings of the study overall: Long-lived donors had more naive CD4+ cells and higher diversity than aged donors.

The chain links TRBV5-1 to TRBJ2-7, with a tentative D call TRBD2 (7 bases). The sequencing sample was made of blood. This clonotype was obtained from a woman in her thirties in good health. The CDR3 bases are TGCGCCAGCAGCTGGGGGGGCCGAGCTGGGGAGCAGTACTTC. Its protein is CASSWGGRAGEQYF.